This is a list of T cell receptor beta chains from one sample in a study of CD4 T cells in relation to SARS-CoV-2 and coronaviruses. The table came from immunoSEQ multiplex PCR; TCRdb's copy has only in-frame clones and leaves some out. The table includes about 23,000 clones, more than 75% detected once. Their antigens remain unidentified. Material for sequencing was CD4+ T cells from PBMCs, cultured in vitro. The receptors originated from a human donor in good health. CDR3s include the opening cysteine and the closing phenylalanine or tryptophan. The order of the fields is CDR3 protein, CDR3 DNA, J gene, V gene, D gene, clone size. The D gene is left open where the match is weak. Clone size, where shown, is once, few, many, or a class for clones that have expanded.

CDR3: CASSASGTSYNEQFF
DNA: TGTGCCAGCAGCGCTAGCGGGACCTCCTACAATGAGCAGTTCTTC
J: TRBJ2-1
V: TRBV2
D: TRBD2
size: .

CDR3: CATSDRGSGGRETQYF
DNA: TGTGCCACCAGTGATCGTGGCAGTGGGGGACGGGAGACCCAGTACTTC
J: TRBJ2-5
V: TRBV24-1
D: .
size: .

CDR3: CASSPRRPSGEKLFF
DNA: TGTGCCAGCTCACCACGGAGACCTAGTGGTGAAAAACTGTTTTTT
J: TRBJ1-4
V: TRBV18
D: .
size: .

CDR3: CASKETPDRQAKNIQYF
DNA: TGCGCCAGCAAAGAGACACCGGACAGACAAGCCAAAAACATTCAGTACTTC
J: TRBJ2-4
V: TRBV5-1
D: .
size: .

CDR3: CASSPGKGETQYF
DNA: TGTGCCAGCTCACCAGGGAAGGGAGAGACCCAGTACTTC
J: TRBJ2-5
V: TRBV18
D: .
size: .

CDR3: CASSAYRGYGANVLTF
DNA: TGTGCCAGCAGCGCCTACCGGGGATATGGGGCCAACGTCCTGACTTTC
J: TRBJ2-6
V: TRBV9
D: .
size: few

CDR3: CASSFIQGIGRDTQYF
DNA: TGTGCCAGTAGTTTTATACAGGGGATAGGGCGAGATACGCAGTATTTT
J: TRBJ2-3
V: TRBV19
D: TRBD1
size: .

CDR3: CASSVVMTGGLDTQYF
DNA: TGTGCCAGCAGCGTAGTGATGACAGGGGGCTTAGATACGCAGTATTTT
J: TRBJ2-3
V: TRBV9
D: TRBD1
size: .

CDR3: CASSDSSDSSTDTQYF
DNA: TGTGCCAGCAGTGACTCTTCGGATTCTAGCACAGATACGCAGTATTTT
J: TRBJ2-3
V: TRBV6-4
D: .
size: .

CDR3: CASSSRPASGRARDTGELFF
DNA: TGTGCCAGCAGCTCCCGCCCTGCTAGCGGGAGGGCCCGCGACACCGGGGAGCTGTTTTTT
J: TRBJ2-2
V: TRBV7-8
D: TRBD2
size: once

CDR3: CSASSQGRHQPQHF
DNA: TGCAGTGCTAGTAGTCAGGGTAGGCATCAGCCCCAGCATTTT
J: TRBJ1-5
V: TRBV20-1
D: .
size: .

CDR3: CASSLVMGKQNEQYF
DNA: TGCGCCAGCAGCTTGGTCATGGGTAAGCAAAACGAGCAGTACTTC
J: TRBJ2-7
V: TRBV5-1
D: .
size: .

CDR3: CASSPNPGQQDEKLFF
DNA: TGTGCCAGCTCACCTAATCCGGGACAGCAGGATGAAAAACTGTTTTTT
J: TRBJ1-4
V: TRBV18
D: TRBD1
size: .

CDR3: CATSDLQGAPGELFF
DNA: TGTGCCACCAGTGATTTACAGGGGGCCCCCGGGGAGCTGTTTTTT
J: TRBJ2-2
V: TRBV24-1
D: TRBD1
size: .

CDR3: CASSYRDSYNEQFF
DNA: TGTGCCAGCAGTTACCGGGACAGTTACAATGAGCAGTTCTTC
J: TRBJ2-1
V: TRBV6-2/TRBV6-3
D: TRBD1
size: .

CDR3: CASSGETQYF
DNA: TGTGCCAGTAGTGGAGAGACCCAGTACTTC
J: TRBJ2-5
V: TRBV19
D: .
size: .

CDR3: CASSGTGQETQYF
DNA: TGTGCCAGCAGCGGGACAGGACAAGAGACCCAGTACTTC
J: TRBJ2-5
V: TRBV5-6
D: TRBD1
size: .

CDR3: CASSLKPQANTGELFF
DNA: TGTGCCAGCAGCTTGAAACCACAGGCTAACACCGGGGAGCTGTTTTTT
J: TRBJ2-2
V: TRBV5-4
D: .
size: .

CDR3: CASSTVGGYGYTF
DNA: TGTGCCAGCAGCACGGTAGGGGGGTATGGCTACACCTTC
J: TRBJ1-2
V: TRBV12-3/TRBV12-4
D: .
size: .